A single sample is the source of the 7 T cell receptor beta chains below, sequenced in a study of beta chain features in type 1 diabetes (dated by TCRdb to 2016 to 2019). Paper-wide results and their limitations: In all four CD4+ subsets, TCRB CDR3 length was moderately but significantly shorter in type 1 diabetes patients.

What these receptors recognize is not known. Libraries came from the immunoSEQ multiplex PCR assay. The High Capacity cDNA Reverse Transcription Kit was used to reverse transcribe all of the isolated RNA, meaning that expressed TCRB transcripts were what got sequenced. TCRdb obtained this table from immuneACCESS and retained in-frame rearrangements with V and J assigned. These tables miss some clones; where compared with another copy, unresolved V genes account for less than half of the shortfall, and the remainder is unexplained. The sample table lists roughly 340,000 clones, 13% of them with a count of one. The ten largest clones represent about 0.015% of the sample. Sequenced material: naive CD4+ T cells from blood. The intended sense of this specimen's cell subset or site label: true naive CD4+ T cells. The source of these receptors is a woman aged 18-30 years with type 1 diabetes.

The J gene is TRBJ2-3, the V gene TRBV6-6; the match to TRBD2 covers 9 bases. Germline-derived CDR1 and CDR2 are MNHNY and SVGAGI (reference sequence). V lost 5 bases and J lost 8; bases outside the gene matches: 14. The CDR3 has 16 residues. CDR3 loop: CASSPPNSGSVVTQYF. The DNA for the CDR3 is TGTGCCAGCAGTCCTCCGAATAGCGGGAGCGTGGTTACGCAGTATTTT.

This clone was counted only a few times. The chain links TRBV30 to TRBJ2-1, with 8 bases identical to TRBD1. With V trimmed by 1 base and J by 9 bases, 5 bases remained unmatched. Germline V CDR1 and CDR2: GTSNPN, SVGIG (reference sequence). This CDR3 contains 13 residues. Here the CDR3 reads CAWSDQGAGEQFF. CDR3 nucleotides: TGTGCCTGGAGTGATCAGGGGGCGGGTGAGCAGTTCTTC.

This clone has only a few counts. Other DNA sequences from this sample encode an identical CDR3 as well. This chain connects TRBV9 to TRBJ2-1; 14 nucleotides agree with TRBD2. Germline loops: CDR1 SGDLS, CDR2 YYNGEE. The CDR3 contains 15 residues. Unmatched junction bases numbered 4, after V lost 2 bases and J lost 9 bases. CDR3 in DNA: TGTGCCAGCAGCGTTGGGACTAGCGGGAGTAGTGAGCAGTTCTTC. Its protein is CASSVGTSGSSEQFF.

The chain employs TRBV29-1 and TRBJ1-2; 10 bases are shared with TRBD1. The CDR3 is 13 residues long. Germline V gene data show CDR1 as SQVTM and CDR2 as ANQGSEA. The V and J ends lost 7 bases and 7 bases, in that order; junction bases with no gene match: 9. CDR3 DNA sequence: TGCAGCGGAAGGGACAGGGGAGCAAGTGGCTACACCTTC. Protein sequence: CSGRDRGASGYTF. Looking up the rest from reference TRBV29-1 and TRBJ1-2 gives the full variable domain: SAVISQKPSRDICQRGTSLTIQCQVDSQVTMMFWYRQQPGQSLTLIATANQGSEATYESGFVIDKFPISRPNLTFSTLTVSNMSPEDSSIYLCSGRDRGASGYTFGSGTRLTVV.

In this sample, this clone turned up a few times. The chain is built from TRBV9 and TRBJ2-3; 12 bases fit TRBD2. This CDR3 spans 15 amino acids. Losses at the gene ends were 4 bases for V and 6 bases for J; bases not matched to a gene: 6. CDR1 and CDR2 from the germline V gene are SGDLS and YYNGEE. The CDR3 protein is CASSPSGRAGDTQYF. As DNA, the CDR3 is TGTGCCAGCAGCCCTAGCGGGAGGGCGGGGGATACGCAGTATTTT.

V usage is TRBV2 and J usage is TRBJ2-1, with 13 bases identical to TRBD2. Germline V gene data show CDR1 as SNHLY and CDR2 as FYNNEI. The CDR3 consists of 16 residues. After removal of 6 bases from V and 9 bases from J, the junction contained 11 bases not matched to a gene. The CDR3 nucleotides are TGTGCCAGCAGCTACCTTACTAGCGGGAGGGTCGGTGAGCAGTTCTTC. Translating gives CASSYLTSGRVGEQFF.

The chain is built from TRBV9 and TRBJ1-2; 8 bases line up with TRBD1. V shed 3 bases, J shed 8 bases, and the junction held 3 bases outside the gene matches. Germline values: CDR1 SGDLS, CDR2 YYNGEE. The CDR3 is made up of 12 amino acids. The CDR3 spells CASSGNRGGYTF. The CDR3 DNA follows: TGTGCCAGCAGCGGGAACAGGGGGGGCTACACCTTC.